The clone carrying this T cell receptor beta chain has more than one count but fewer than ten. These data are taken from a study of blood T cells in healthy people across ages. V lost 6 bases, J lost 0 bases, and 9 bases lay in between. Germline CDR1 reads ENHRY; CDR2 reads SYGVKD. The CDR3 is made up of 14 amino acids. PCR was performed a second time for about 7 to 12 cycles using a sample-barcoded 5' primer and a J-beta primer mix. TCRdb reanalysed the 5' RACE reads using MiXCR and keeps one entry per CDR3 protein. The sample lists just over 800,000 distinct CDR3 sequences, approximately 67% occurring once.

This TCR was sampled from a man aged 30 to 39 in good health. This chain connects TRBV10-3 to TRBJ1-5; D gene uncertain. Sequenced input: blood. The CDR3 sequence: CAISEGNSNQPQHF. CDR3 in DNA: TGTGCCATCAGCGAAGGGAATAGCAATCAGCCCCAGCATTTT.